The clone carrying this TCR beta chain has only a few counts. As yet, its antigen is unknown. This record belongs to a study of blood T cells in healthy people across ages. A second roughly 7 to 12 cycle PCR used barcoded and J-beta primers. MiXCR was run by TCRdb on the 5' RACE reads, yielding one entry per CDR3 protein. The sample has about 570,000 distinct CDR3 sequences, 27% seen once. Study conclusions and caveats: Diversity was higher, and naive CD4+ cells more numerous, in long-lived donors than in aged donors. Diversity was estimated from one million T cells, and these estimates were considered underestimates. Per-million-T-cell TCR beta diversity fell roughly linearly with age.

Sequenced input: blood. The sequence was collected from a woman aged 70-85 years in good health.

The CDR3 spells CSVLWDTYGYTF. The CDR3 nucleotides read TGCAGTGTTCTGTGGGACACCTATGGCTACACCTTC. The chain combines TRBV20-1 with TRBJ1-2, with D perhaps matching TRBD1 (6 bases). The CDR3 has 12 residues. Germline V CDR1 and CDR2: DFQATT, SNEGSKA (reference sequence). V was clipped by 7 bases and J by 4 bases, with 13 bases between them.